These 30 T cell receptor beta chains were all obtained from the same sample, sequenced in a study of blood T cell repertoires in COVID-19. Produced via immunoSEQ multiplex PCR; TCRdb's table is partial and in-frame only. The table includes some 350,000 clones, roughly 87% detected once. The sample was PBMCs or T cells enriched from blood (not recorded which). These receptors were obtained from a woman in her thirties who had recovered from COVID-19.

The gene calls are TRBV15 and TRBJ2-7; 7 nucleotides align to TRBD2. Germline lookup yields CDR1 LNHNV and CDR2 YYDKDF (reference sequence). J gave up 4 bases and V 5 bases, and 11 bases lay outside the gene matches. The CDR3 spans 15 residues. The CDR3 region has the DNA TGTGCCACCAGCTTAAGACGGGGGGTGGCTTACGAGCAGTACTTC. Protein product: CATSLRRGVAYEQYF.

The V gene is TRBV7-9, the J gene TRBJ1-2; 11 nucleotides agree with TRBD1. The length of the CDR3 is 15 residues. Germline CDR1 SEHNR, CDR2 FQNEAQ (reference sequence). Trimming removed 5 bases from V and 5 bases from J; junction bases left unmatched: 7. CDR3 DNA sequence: TGTGCCAGCAGCCAAGGACAGGGGGCCAGATATGGCTACACCTTC. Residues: CASSQGQGARYGYTF.

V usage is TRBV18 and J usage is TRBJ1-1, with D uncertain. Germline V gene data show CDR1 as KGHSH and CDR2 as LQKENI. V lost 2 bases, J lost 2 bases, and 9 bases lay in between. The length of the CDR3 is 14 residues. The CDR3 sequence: CASSPEESNTEAFF. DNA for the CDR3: TGTGCCAGCTCACCAGAGGAGTCTAACACTGAAGCTTTCTTT.

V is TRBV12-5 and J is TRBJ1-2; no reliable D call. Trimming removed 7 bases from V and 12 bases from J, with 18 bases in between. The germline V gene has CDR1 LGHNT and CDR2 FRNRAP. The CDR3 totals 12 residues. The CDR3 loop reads CASAFVDSLNTF. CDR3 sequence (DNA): TGTGCTAGTGCCTTCGTGGACTCTTTAAACACCTTC.

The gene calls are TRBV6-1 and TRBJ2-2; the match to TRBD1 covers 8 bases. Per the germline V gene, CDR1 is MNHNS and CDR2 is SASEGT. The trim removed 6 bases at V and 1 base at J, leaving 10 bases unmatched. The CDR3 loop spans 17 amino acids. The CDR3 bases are TGTGCCAGCAGCGAATTTGGACAGGGCCGGAACACCGGGGAGCTGTTTTTT. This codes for CASSEFGQGRNTGELFF.

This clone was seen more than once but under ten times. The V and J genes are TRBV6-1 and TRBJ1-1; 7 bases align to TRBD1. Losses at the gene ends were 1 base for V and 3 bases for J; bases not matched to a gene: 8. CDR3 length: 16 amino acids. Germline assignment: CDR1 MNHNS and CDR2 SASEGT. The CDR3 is CASSEGEDRRHTEAFF. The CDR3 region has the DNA TGTGCCAGCAGTGAAGGGGAGGACAGGCGACACACTGAAGCTTTCTTT.

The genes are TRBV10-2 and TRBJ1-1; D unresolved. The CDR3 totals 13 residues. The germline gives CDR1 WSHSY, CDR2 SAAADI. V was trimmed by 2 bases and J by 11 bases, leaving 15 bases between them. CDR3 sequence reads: CASSEVLEARAFF. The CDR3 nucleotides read TGCGCCAGCAGTGAGGTGCTGGAGGCTAGGGCTTTCTTT.

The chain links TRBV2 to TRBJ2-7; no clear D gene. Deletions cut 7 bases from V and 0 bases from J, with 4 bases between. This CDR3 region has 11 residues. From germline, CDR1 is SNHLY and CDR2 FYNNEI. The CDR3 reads CASTFSYEQYF. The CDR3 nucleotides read TGTGCCAGCACGTTCTCCTACGAGCAGTACTTC.

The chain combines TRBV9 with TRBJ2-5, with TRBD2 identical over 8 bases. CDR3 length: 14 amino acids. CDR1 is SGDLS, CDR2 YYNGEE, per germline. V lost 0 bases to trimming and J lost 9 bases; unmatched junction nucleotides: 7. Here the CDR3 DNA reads TGTGCCAGCAGCGTAGAATATAGCGGGGAAGCCCAGTACTTC. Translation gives CASSVEYSGEAQYF.

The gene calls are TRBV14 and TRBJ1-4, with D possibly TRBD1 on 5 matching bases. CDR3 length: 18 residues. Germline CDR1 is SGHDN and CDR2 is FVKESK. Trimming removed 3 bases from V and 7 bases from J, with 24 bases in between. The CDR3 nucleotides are TGTGCCAGCAGCCAGGTCCCGGCAGGGCTCACGTCGGGTGAAAAACTGTTTTTT. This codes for CASSQVPAGLTSGEKLFF.

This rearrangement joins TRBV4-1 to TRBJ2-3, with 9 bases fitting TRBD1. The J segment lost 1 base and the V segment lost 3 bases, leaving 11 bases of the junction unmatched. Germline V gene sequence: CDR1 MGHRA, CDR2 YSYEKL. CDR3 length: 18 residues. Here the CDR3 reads CASSQAARDRVGTDTQYF. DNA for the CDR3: TGCGCCAGCAGCCAGGCAGCCCGGGACAGGGTAGGCACAGATACGCAGTATTTT.

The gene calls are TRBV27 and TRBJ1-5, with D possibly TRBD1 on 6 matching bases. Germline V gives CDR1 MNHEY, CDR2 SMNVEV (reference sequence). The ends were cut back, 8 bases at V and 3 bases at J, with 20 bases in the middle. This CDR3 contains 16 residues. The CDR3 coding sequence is TGTGCCAGCCGGGGCGGCCAGGGGTTGTTCAATCAGCCCCAGCATTTT. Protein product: CASRGGQGLFNQPQHF.

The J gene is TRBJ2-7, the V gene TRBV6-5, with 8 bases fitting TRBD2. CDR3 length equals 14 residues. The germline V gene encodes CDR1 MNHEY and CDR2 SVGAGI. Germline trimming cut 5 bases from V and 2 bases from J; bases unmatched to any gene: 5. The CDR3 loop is CASSTAGGPYEQYF. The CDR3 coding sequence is TGTGCCAGCAGTACTGCGGGGGGTCCCTACGAGCAGTACTTC.

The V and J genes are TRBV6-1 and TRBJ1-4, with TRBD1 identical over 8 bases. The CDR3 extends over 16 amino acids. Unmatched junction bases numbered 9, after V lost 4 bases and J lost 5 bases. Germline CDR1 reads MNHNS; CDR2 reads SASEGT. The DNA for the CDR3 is TGTGCCAGCAGTGCCTCCTCAGGGGGCGAAAATGAAAAACTGTTTTTT. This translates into CASSASSGGENEKLFF.

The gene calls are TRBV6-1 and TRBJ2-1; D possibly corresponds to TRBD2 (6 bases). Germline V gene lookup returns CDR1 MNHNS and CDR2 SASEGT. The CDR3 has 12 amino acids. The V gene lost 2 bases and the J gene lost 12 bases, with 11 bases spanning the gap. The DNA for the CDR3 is TGTGCCAGCAGTGAACGAATAGCGGCGCAGTTCTTC. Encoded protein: CASSERIAAQFF.

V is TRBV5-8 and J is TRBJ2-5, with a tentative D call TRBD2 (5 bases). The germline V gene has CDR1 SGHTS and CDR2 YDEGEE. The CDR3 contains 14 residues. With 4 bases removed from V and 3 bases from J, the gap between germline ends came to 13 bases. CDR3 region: CASSIGNVKETQYF. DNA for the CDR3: TGTGCCAGCAGCATCGGGAACGTCAAAGAGACCCAGTACTTC.

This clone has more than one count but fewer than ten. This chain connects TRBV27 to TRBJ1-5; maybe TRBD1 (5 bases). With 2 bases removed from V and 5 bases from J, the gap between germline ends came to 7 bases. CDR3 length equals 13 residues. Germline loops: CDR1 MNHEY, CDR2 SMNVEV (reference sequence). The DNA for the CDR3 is TGTGCCAGCAGTTTAGGGGGGGATCAGCCCCAGCATTTT. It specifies CASSLGGDQPQHF.

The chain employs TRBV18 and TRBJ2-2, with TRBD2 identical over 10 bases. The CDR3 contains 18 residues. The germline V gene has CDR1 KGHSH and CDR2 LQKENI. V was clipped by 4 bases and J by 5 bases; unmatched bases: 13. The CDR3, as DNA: TGTGCCAGCTCACGGACGACTAGCGGGTCGTTGGGAACCGGGGAGCTGTTTTTT. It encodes CASSRTTSGSLGTGELFF.

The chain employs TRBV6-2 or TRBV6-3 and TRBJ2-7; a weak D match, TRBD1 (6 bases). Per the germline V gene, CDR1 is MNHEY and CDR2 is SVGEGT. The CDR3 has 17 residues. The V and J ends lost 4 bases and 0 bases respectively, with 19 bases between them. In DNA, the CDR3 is TGTGCCAGCAGTTTCCAACCGGGACAAGTGTTCTCCTACGAGCAGTACTTC. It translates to CASSFQPGQVFSYEQYF.

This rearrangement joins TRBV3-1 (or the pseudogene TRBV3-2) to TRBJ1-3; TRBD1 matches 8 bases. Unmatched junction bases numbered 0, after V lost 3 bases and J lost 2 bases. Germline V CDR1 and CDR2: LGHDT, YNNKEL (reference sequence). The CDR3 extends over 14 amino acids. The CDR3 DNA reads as TGTGCCAGCAGCCAGGGACAGGCTGGAAACACCATATATTTT. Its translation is CASSQGQAGNTIYF.

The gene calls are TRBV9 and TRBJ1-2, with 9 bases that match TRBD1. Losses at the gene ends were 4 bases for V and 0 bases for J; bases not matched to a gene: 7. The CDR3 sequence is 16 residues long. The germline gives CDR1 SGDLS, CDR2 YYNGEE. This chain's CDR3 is CASSRQGGTANYGYTF. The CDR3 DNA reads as TGTGCCAGCAGCCGACAGGGGGGAACAGCTAACTATGGCTACACCTTC.

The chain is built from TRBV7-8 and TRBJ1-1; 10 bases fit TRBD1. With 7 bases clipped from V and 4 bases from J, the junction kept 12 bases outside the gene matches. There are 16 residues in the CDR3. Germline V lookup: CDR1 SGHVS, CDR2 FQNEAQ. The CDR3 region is CASTVTGGALGTEAFF. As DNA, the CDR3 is TGTGCCAGCACCGTGACAGGGGGCGCGTTGGGCACTGAAGCTTTCTTT.

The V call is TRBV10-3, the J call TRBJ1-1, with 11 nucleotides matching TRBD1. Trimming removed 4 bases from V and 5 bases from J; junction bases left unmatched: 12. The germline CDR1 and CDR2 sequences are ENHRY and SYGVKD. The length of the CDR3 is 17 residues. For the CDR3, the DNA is TGTGCCATCAGTGTCTGGGCGGGACAGGGGGTTGGGACTGAAGCTTTCTTT. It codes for CAISVWAGQGVGTEAFF.

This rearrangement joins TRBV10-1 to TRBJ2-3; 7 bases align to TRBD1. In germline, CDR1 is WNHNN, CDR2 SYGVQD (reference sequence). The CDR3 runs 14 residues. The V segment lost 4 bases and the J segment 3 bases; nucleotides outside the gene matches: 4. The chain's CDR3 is CASSGYRGTDTQYF. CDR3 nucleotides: TGCGCCAGCAGTGGATACAGGGGAACAGATACGCAGTATTTT.

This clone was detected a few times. CDR3 nucleotides: TGTGCCAGCAGTTGGGTCTCAGGGGGTTTTCACTATGGCTACACCTTC. This gives the protein CASSWVSGGFHYGYTF. The V and J genes are TRBV6-5 and TRBJ1-2; TRBD1 matches at 7 bases. The CDR3 totals 16 residues. Germline loops: CDR1 MNHEY, CDR2 SVGAGI. Trimming cost V 4 bases and J 3 bases; bases outside gene matches: 11.

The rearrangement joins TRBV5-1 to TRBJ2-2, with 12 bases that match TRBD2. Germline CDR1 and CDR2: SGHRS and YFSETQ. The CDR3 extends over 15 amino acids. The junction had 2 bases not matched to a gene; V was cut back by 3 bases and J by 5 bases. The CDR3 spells CASSWTSGATGELFF. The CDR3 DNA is TGCGCCAGCAGCTGGACTAGCGGGGCGACCGGGGAGCTGTTTTTT.

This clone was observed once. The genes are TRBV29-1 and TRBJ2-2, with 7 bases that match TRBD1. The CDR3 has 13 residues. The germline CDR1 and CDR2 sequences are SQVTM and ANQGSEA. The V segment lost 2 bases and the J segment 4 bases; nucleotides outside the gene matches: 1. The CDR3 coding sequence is TGCAGCGTTGAAACAGGGGCCACCGGGGAGCTGTTTTTT. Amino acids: CSVETGATGELFF.

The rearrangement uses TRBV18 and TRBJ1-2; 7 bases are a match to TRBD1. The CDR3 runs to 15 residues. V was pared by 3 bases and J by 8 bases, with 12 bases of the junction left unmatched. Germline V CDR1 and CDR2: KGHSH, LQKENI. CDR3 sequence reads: CASSPQDRPFGGYTF. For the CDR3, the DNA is TGTGCCAGCTCACCGCAGGACAGGCCCTTCGGGGGCTACACCTTC.

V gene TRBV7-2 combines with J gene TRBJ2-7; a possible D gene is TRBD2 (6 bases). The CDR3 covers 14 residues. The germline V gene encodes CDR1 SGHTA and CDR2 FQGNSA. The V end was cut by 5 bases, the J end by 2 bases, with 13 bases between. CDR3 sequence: CASSPTGLPYEQYF. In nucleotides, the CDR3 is TGTGCCAGCAGCCCGACGGGACTTCCCTACGAGCAGTACTTC.

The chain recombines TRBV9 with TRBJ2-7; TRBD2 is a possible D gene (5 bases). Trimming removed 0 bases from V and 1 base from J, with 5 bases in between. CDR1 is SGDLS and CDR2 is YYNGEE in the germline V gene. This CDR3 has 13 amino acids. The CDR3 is CASSVAGSYEQYF. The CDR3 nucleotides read TGTGCCAGCAGCGTAGCGGGATCCTACGAGCAGTACTTC.